This T cell receptor (beta chain) came from a study of molecular identifiers for immune sequencing clone quantification. Trimming removed 6 bases at V and 12 bases at J, with 18 bases between. The CDR3 has 13 residues. Germline loops: CDR1 MNHEY, CDR2 SVGAGI. One entry per CDR3 protein results from TCRdb running MiXCR on the PCR reads. The table includes some 590,000 distinct CDR3 sequences, 25% detected once. The chain joins TRBV6-5 to TRBJ1-5; D not resolved. The clonotype was recovered from a human donor in good health. Some libraries in this study had Jurkat cell RNA spiked in. Specimen: naive CD8+ T cells from blood, with Jurkat cell RNA spiked in. The subset: FACS-sorted CD8+CD4-CCR7+CD45RA+ naive T cells. CDR3 residues: CASSPYGGEHQHF. CDR3 nucleotide sequence: TGTGCCAGCAGCCCCTATGGCGGCGAGCACCAGCATTTT.